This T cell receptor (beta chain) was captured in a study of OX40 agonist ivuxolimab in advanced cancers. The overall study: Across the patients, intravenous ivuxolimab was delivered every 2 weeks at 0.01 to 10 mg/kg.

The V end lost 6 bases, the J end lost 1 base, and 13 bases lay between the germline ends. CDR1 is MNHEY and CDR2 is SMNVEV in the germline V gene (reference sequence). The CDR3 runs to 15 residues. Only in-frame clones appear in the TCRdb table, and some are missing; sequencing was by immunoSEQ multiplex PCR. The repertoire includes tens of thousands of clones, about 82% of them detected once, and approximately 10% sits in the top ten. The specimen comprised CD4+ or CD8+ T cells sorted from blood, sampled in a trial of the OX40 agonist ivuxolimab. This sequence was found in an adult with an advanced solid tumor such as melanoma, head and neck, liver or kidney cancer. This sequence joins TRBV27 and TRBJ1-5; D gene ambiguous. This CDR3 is CASRTSRSSNQPQHF. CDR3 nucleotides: TGTGCCAGCAGAACCTCTCGGTCCAGCAATCAGCCCCAGCATTTT.